What follows is one T cell receptor beta chain and its context. Assay: immunoSEQ multiplex PCR; the TCRdb copy retains only in-frame clones and omits some. The table records 50,000 or so clones, around 75% of them present only once. This specimen comes from a study of PD-1 blockade in classical Hodgkin lymphoma. Every patient relapsed after autologous stem cell transplantation, and brentuximab vedotin exposure varied. The V gene's germline CDR1 is MNHEY and CDR2 SMNVEV (reference sequence). CDR3 length: 14 residues. V lost 0 bases, J lost 6 bases, and 9 bases lay in between. Here the sequenced sample was peripheral blood mononuclear cells (PBMCs), taken before the second cycle of nivolumab. The receptor's source is a human donor with classical Hodgkin lymphoma. The J gene is TRBJ2-1, the V gene TRBV27, with unresolved D. CDR3 DNA: TGTGCCAGCAGTTTATCCCCCCTGGGCAATGAGCAGTTCTTC. Translating gives CASSLSPLGNEQFF.